This T cell receptor (beta chain) was observed in a study of blood T cell repertoires in COVID-19. Authors' methods: How many nucleated cells were present was estimated from reference gene primer amplification. Libraries were prepared by immunoSEQ multiplex PCR; TCRdb keeps only in-frame clonotypes and omits some of them. V and J calls and clone size are copied from that table; D and trimming were computed from the DNA. Among 250,000 to 300,000 clones listed, 80% to 90% were seen once. Donors in Cohort 3 counted as recovered after two negative PCRs, clearance, or symptom resolution. Trimming shortened V by 4 bases and J by 4 bases, and 12 bases separated the two germline ends. Germline V gene data show CDR1 as SQVTM and CDR2 as ANQGSEA. The CDR3 has 13 residues.

V and J are TRBV29-1 and TRBJ2-3; D perhaps matches TRBD1 (5 bases). The source is a woman aged 50 to 60 who had recovered from COVID-19. Sequencing was carried out using PBMCs or T cells enriched from blood (not recorded which). CDR3 protein: CSVVQAGPDTQYF. The DNA for the CDR3 is TGCAGCGTTGTCCAAGCAGGGCCAGATACGCAGTATTTT.